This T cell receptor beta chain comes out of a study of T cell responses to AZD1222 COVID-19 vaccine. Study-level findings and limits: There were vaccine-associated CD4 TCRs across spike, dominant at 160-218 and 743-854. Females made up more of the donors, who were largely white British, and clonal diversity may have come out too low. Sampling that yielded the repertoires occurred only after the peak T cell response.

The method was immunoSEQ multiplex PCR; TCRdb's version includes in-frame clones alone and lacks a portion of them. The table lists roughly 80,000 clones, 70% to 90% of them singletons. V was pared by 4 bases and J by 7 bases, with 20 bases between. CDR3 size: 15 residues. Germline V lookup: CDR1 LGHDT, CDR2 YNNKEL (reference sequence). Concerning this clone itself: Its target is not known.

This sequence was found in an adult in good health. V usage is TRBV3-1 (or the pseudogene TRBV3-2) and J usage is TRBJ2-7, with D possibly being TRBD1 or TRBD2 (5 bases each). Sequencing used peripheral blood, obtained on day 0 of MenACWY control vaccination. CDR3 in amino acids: CASSLTGPSPEEQYF. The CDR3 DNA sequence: TGTGCCAGCAGCCTCACGGGGCCATCCCCTGAAGAGCAGTACTTC.